Reported below is one T cell receptor (beta chain). What it binds is unknown. This sample is part of a study of radiotherapy plus CTLA-4 blockade in lung cancer. Study-level findings and limits: Blood TCR clones of tumor origin expanded after radiotherapy plus ipilimumab.

Sequenced by immunoSEQ multiplex PCR; TCRdb stores in-frame clones only, minus some. This table has tens of thousands of clones, 76% appearing once. CDR1 SGDLS and CDR2 YYNGEE come from the germline V gene. This CDR3 is built from 14 residues. Trimming removed 4 bases at V and 2 bases at J, with 7 bases between. Source: peripheral blood, taken from a patient treated with radiotherapy plus ipilimumab. The clonotype was recovered from a human donor with non-small cell lung cancer who had stable disease on radiotherapy plus ipilimumab. The gene calls are TRBV9 and TRBJ1-6; D is unresolved. The CDR3 coding sequence is TGTGCCAGCAGCCCCGGGACCTATAATTCACCCCTCCACTTT. Its translation is CASSPGTYNSPLHF.